The clone carrying this T cell receptor (beta chain) was seen ten or more times. The data stem from a study of T cells in Graves' hyperthyroidism and ophthalmopathy. CDR3 size: 12 residues. V dropped 6 bases and J dropped 2 bases, with 6 bases sitting between them. The investigators amplified TCR beta CDR3 regions from RNA transcripts. First-round RT-PCR with HTBI primers amplified the TCR CDR3 region. TCRdb re-analysed the multiplex PCR reads in MiXCR, keeping a single row per CDR3 protein. The sample contains about 530,000 distinct CDR3 sequences, roughly 17% of which appear only once. Patients having uncontrolled infection, another autoimmune disease, pregnancy or lactation were not included. Diagnoses were established using clinical symptoms, serum thyroxine and TRAb, thyroid ultrasound and orbital computed tomography.

The chain couples TRBV12-3 or TRBV12-4 to TRBJ2-3; no firm D call. The sequence was obtained from a woman under 30 with Graves' ophthalmopathy. What was sequenced was blood. The CDR3 region has the DNA TGTGCCAGCAGGGGTAACACAGATACGCAGTATTTT. Its protein product is CASRGNTDTQYF.